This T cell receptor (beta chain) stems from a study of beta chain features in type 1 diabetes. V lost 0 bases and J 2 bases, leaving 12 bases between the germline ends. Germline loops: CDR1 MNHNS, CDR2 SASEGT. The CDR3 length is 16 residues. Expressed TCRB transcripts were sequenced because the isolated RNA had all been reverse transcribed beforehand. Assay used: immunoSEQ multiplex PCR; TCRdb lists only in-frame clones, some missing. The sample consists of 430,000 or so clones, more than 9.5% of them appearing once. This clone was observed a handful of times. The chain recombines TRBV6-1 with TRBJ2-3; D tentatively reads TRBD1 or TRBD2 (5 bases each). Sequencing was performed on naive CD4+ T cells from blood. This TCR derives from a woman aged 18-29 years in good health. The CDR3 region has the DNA TGTGCCAGCAGTGAAGCTGACAGCGGATACACAGATACGCAGTATTTT. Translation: CASSEADSGYTDTQYF.